This T cell receptor beta chain comes out of a study of cytomegalovirus exposure and HLA in healthy donors. Broader study findings: V- and J-gene trimming of TCR beta was linked (in a later analysis) to a missense DCLRE1C variant. The authors confirmed in vitro that three CMV-associated chains were specific for CMV antigens.

Both 60 Vbeta primers and 13 Jbeta primers went into the PCR. Produced via immunoSEQ multiplex PCR; TCRdb's table is partial and in-frame only. In the table there are roughly 140,000 clones, roughly 78% of which are singletons. The CDR3 length is 15 residues. The ends were cut back, 0 bases at V and 1 base at J, with 7 bases in the middle. Germline V lookup: CDR1 SGHRS, CDR2 YFSETQ. Turning to this clone: Its antigen remains unknown.

Specimen: PBMCs. The V call is TRBV5-1, the J call TRBJ2-2, with D maybe TRBD1 (6 bases). This TCR came from a man aged 25 to 45 in good health and CMV-seronegative. The DNA of the CDR3 is TGCGCCAGCAGCTTGGACAGGGTGAACACCGGGGAGCTGTTTTTT. Translated: CASSLDRVNTGELFF.